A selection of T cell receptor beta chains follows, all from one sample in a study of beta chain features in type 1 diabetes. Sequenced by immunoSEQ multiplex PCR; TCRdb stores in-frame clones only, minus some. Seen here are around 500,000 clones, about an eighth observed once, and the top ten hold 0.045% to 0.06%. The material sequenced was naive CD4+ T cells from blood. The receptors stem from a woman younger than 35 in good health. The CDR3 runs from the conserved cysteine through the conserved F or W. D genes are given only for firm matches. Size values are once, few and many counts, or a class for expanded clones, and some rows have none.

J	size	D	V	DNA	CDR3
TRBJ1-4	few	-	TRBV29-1	TGCAGCGTGCAGACAGCCGTTACTTTGAAACTGTTTTTT	CSVQTAVTLKLFF
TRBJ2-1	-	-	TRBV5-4	TGTGCCAGCAGCCGACCGGGAACATCTAGCGATGAGCAGTTCTTC	CASSRPGTSSDEQFF
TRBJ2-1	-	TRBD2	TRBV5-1	TGCGCCAGCAGGGGACAGCCGGGACTAGCGGGAAATCGGGCTGAGCAGTTCTTC	CASRGQPGLAGNRAEQFF
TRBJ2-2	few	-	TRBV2	TGTGCCAGCAGCGCGACAGGCACCGGGGAGCTGTTTTTT	CASSATGTGELFF
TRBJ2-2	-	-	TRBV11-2	TGTGCCAGCAGCACCGGGGCGATTAGCGCCGGGGAGCTGTTTTTT	CASSTGAISAGELFF
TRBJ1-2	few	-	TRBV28	TGTGCCAGCAGGCTGAACTATGGCTACACCTTC	CASRLNYGYTF
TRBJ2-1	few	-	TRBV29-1	TGCAGCGTTTTATCAGCGAGAAACAATGAGCAGTTCTTC	CSVLSARNNEQFF
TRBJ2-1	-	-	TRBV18	TGTGCCAGCTCACCAGTGGCGGGAACTTACAATGAGCAGTTCTTC	CASSPVAGTYNEQFF
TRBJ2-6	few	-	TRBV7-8	TGTGCCAGCAGCGAAACAGGGATAAGGTTGTCCGGGGCCAACGTCCTGACTTTC	CASSETGIRLSGANVLTF
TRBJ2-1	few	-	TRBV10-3	TGTGCCATCAGTGGGGATTACAATGAGCAGTTCTTC	CAISGDYNEQFF
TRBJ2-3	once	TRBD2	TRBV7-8	TGTGCCAGCAGCTTAGCGAGGGTTAGCGGGAAGGGATCGGATACGCAGTATTTT	CASSLARVSGKGSDTQYF
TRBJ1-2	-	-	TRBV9	TGTGCCAGCAGCGTAGAGTTGGGGAACTATGGCTACACCTTC	CASSVELGNYGYTF
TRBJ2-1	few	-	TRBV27	TGTGCCAGCCGGAACAGGGAACTTCCAAACAATGAGCAGTTCTTC	CASRNRELPNNEQFF
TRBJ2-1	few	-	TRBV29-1	TGCAGCGTTGCTTCTAGCCAGACAAACAATGAGCAGTTCTTC	CSVASSQTNNEQFF
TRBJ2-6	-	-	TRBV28	TGTGCCAGCAGCATCTCTGGGGCCAACGTCCTGACTTTC	CASSISGANVLTF
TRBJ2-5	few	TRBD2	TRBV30	TGTGCCTGGAGAACTAGCGGGAGGTCGGAGACCCAGTACTTC	CAWRTSGRSETQYF
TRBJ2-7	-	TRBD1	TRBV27	TGTGCCAGCTGTTGGGACAGAGGATACGAGCAGTACTTC	CASCWDRGYEQYF
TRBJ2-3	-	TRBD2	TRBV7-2	TGTGCCAGCAGCTCGGCTAGCGGGAGCAGGGGGAGTACGCAGTATTTT	CASSSASGSRGSTQYF
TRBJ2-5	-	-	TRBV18	TGTGCCAGCTCACCAAATGGTGGAGGAGAGACCCAGTACTTC	CASSPNGGGETQYF
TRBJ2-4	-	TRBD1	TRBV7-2	TGTGCCAGCAGCTTTGACAGGGGAAACATTCAGTACTTC	CASSFDRGNIQYF
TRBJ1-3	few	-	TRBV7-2	TGTGCCAGCAGCTTAGCAAGGACAGTTGGAAACACCATATATTTT	CASSLARTVGNTIYF
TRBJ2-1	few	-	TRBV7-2	TGTGCCAGCAGCTTAGGACACTACAATGAGCAGTTCTTC	CASSLGHYNEQFF
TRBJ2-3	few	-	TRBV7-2	TGTGCCAGCAGCACCAGGCCCAGGGCGAGCACAGATACGCAGTATTTT	CASSTRPRASTDTQYF
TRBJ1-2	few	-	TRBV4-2	TGTGCCAGCAGCCAAGGGGGTTCGTTCGAGGGCTACACCTTC	CASSQGGSFEGYTF
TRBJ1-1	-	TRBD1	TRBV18	TGTGCCAGCTCACCCCCAGGACAGGGCAGGCCCCGTGCTTTCTTT	CASSPPGQGRPRAFF
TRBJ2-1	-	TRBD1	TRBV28	TGTGCCAGCAGTTTGGCCGGGACAGGGGCAAATGAGCAGTTCTTC	CASSLAGTGANEQFF
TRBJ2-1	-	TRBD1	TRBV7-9	TGTGCCAGCAGCTTAGTAGGGACAGCGGATTTCTTC	CASSLVGTADFF
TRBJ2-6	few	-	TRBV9	TGTGCCAGCAGCGCCAGGACTGGGGCCAACGTCCTGACTTTC	CASSARTGANVLTF
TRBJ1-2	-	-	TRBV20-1	TGCAGTGCCCTGGGACTCACGAGCACCTTC	CSALGLTSTF
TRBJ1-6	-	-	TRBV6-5	TGTGCCAGCAGTTACGTGTCCCTGTTGAGGAATTCACCCCTCCACTTT	CASSYVSLLRNSPLHF
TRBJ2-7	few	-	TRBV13	TGTGCCAGCAGCTCCCAGGCCTACGAGCAGTACTTC	CASSSQAYEQYF
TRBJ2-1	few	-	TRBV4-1	TGCGCCAGCAGCGGCGGCAATGAGCAGTTCTTC	CASSGGNEQFF
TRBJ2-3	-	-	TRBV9	TGTGCCAGCAGCGTAGTTCGTCATCGGGAAACAGATACGCAGTATTTT	CASSVVRHRETDTQYF
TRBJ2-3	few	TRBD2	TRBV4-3	TGCGCCAGCAGCACCTTAGCGGGGGGGCCCTTAGATACGCAGTATTTT	CASSTLAGGPLDTQYF
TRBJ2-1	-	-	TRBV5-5	TGTGCCAGCAGCTTGGCCCAAAGATACAATGAGCAGTTCTTC	CASSLAQRYNEQFF
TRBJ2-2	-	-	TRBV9	TGTGCCAGCAGCGGGAGTCACAGAGTCACCGGGGAGCTGTTTTTT	CASSGSHRVTGELFF
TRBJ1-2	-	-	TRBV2	TGTGCCAGCGCGCAAACCAACTATGGCTACACCTTC	CASAQTNYGYTF
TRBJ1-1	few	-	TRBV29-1	TGCAGCGTTGAAGACACAGCAATGAACACTGAAGCTTTCTTT	CSVEDTAMNTEAFF
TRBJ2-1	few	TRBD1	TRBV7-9	TGTGCCAGCAGCTTACCTAAGCTAGGACAGGGGGCGGACAATGAGCAGTTCTTC	CASSLPKLGQGADNEQFF
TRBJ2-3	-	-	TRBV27	TGTGCCAGCAGTTCTCGGGGGATTGATACGCAGTATTTT	CASSSRGIDTQYF
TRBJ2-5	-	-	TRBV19	TGTGCCAGGAGAGGCCTGCTAGGGGCCGGAGAGACCCAGTACTTC	CARRGLLGAGETQYF
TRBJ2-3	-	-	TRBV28	TGTGCCAGCAGCAGCCGGGGTCAAATTCGCACAGATACGCAGTATTTT	CASSSRGQIRTDTQYF
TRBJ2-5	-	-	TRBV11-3	TGTGCCAGCAGCCGGGACTCGCAAGAGACCCAGTACTTC	CASSRDSQETQYF
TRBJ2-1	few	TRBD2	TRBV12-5	TGTGCTAGTGGTAGGGGGACTAGCGGGAGGAATGAGCAGTTCTTC	CASGRGTSGRNEQFF
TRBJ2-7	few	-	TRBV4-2	TGTGCCAGCAGCCAAGAATGGGTCTCCTACGAGCAGTACTTC	CASSQEWVSYEQYF
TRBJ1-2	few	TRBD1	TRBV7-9	TGTGCCAGCAGCACCGGACAGGGGGCTAGGTCGGAGGGCTACACCTTC	CASSTGQGARSEGYTF
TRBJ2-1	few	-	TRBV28	TGTGCCAGCAGTGGTGTAAGCTCCTACAATGAGCAGTTCTTC	CASSGVSSYNEQFF
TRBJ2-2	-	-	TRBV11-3	TGTGCCAGCAGTTACCTAGAAGGCGCGAACACCGGGGAGCTGTTTTTT	CASSYLEGANTGELFF
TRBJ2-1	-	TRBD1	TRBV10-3	TGTGCCATCAGCTCCGGGACAGGGACCTACAATGAGCAGTTCTTC	CAISSGTGTYNEQFF
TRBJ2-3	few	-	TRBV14	TGTGCCAGCAGACGCAAAGGAACAGATACGCAGTATTTT	CASRRKGTDTQYF
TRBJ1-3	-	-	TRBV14	TGTGCCAGCAGCGAAATGAACTCTGGAAACACCATATATTTT	CASSEMNSGNTIYF
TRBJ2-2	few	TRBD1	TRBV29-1	TGCAGCGTTGAATTAGGCTACAGGGGAACCGGGGAGCTGTTTTTT	CSVELGYRGTGELFF
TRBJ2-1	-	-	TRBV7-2	TGTGCCAGCAGCTTAGCGCTAGAACGCAATGAGCAGTTCTTC	CASSLALERNEQFF
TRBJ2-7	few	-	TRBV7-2	TGTGCCAGCAGCTTAGAACCCGGGTTTCTTGGCGAGCAGTACTTC	CASSLEPGFLGEQYF
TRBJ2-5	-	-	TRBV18	TGTGCCAGCTCACCACTTACAGGCCTAATTGGGACCCAGTACTTC	CASSPLTGLIGTQYF
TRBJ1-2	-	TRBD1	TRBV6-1	TGTGCCAGCAGTGAGGGAGGGGGCAACTATGGCTACACCTTC	CASSEGGGNYGYTF
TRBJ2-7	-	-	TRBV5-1	TGCGCCAGCAGCTTCTTCGGGGGAGGCCCCTCCTACGAGCAGTACTTC	CASSFFGGGPSYEQYF
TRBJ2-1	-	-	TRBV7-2	TGTGCCAGCAGCTTAGCGAACCAACCAAATGAGCAGTTCTTC	CASSLANQPNEQFF
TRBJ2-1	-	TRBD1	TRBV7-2	TGTGCCAGCAGTGACGGGACAGACTACAATGAGCAGTTCTTC	CASSDGTDYNEQFF
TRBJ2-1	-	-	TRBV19	TGTGCCAGTAGTATCGACCGCAGCTCCTACAATGAGCAGTTCTTC	CASSIDRSSYNEQFF